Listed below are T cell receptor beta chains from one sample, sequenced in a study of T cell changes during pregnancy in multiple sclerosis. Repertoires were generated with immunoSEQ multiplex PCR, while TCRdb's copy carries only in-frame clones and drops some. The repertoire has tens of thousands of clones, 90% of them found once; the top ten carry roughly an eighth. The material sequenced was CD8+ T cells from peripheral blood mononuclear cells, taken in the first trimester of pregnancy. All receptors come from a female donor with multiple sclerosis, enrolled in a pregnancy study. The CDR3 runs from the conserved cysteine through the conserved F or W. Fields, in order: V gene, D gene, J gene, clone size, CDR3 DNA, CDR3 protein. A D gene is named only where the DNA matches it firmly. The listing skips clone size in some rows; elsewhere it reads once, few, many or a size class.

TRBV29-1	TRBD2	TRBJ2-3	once	TGCAGCGTTGAGTATGTTCTAGCGGGAGCTGGAGATACGCAGTATTTT	CSVEYVLAGAGDTQYF
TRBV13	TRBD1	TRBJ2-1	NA	TGTGCCAGCAGCTCCAGGGACAGGGAACCCTACAATGAGCAGTTCTTC	CASSSRDREPYNEQFF
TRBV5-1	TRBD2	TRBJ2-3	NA	TGCGCCAGCGCCCTACGGGGGGCAGATACGCAGTATTTT	CASALRGADTQYF
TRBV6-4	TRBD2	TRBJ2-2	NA	TGTGCCAGCAGTGACAGGGGCGGGAGCACCGGGGAGCTGTTTTTT	CASSDRGGSTGELFF
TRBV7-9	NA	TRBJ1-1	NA	TGTGCCAGCAGCCCCCCCGGGAACCCCCGGAGCACTGAAGCTTTCTTT	CASSPPGNPRSTEAFF
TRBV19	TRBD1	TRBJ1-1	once	TGTGCCGCTACTCAGGGGGTAATCACTGAAGCTTTCTTT	CAATQGVITEAFF
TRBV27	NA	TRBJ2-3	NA	TGTGCCAGCAGTTTATTAGGGGGGGAGAGCACAGATACGCAGTATTTT	CASSLLGGESTDTQYF
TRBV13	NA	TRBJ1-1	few	TGTGCCAGCAGCTTAGGACAGATTGAAGCTTTCTTT	CASSLGQIEAFF
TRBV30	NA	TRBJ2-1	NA	TGTGCCTGGGATTTCGGTCCCGCGCCAATCAATGAGCAGTTCTTC	CAWDFGPAPINEQFF
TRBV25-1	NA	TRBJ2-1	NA	TGTGCGGCGGGATGGGGAGGCGAGCAGTTCTTC	CAAGWGGEQFF
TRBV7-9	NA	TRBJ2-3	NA	TGTGCCAGCAGCTCCCGACTAGGGTTTGGGGATACGCAGTATTTT	CASSSRLGFGDTQYF
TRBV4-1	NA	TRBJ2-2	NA	TGCGCCAGCAGCCAAGAACAGGGTTTGGCCGGGGAGCTGTTTTTT	CASSQEQGLAGELFF
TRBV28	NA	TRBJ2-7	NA	TGTGCCAGCAGTTTTACCGCAGACACCTACGAGCAGTACTTC	CASSFTADTYEQYF
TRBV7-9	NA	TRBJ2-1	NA	TGTGCCAGCAGCCCCAGCGGAAAAATCTACAATGAGCAGTTCTTC	CASSPSGKIYNEQFF
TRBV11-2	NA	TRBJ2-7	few	TGTGCCAGCAGTCCTTTCTCCTACGAGCAGTACTTC	CASSPFSYEQYF
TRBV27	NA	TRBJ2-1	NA	TGTGCCAGCATGCGGGGCGCCTACAATGAGCAGTTCTTC	CASMRGAYNEQFF
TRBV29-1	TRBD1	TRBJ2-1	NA	TGCAGCGTTGTAGGGACAGGGGGCGGACTAGCCCCAGACGAGCAGTTCTTC	CSVVGTGGGLAPDEQFF
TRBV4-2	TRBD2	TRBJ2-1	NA	TGTGCCAGCAGCCTCGGTACGGCGGGAGTAAACCAGTTCTTC	CASSLGTAGVNQFF
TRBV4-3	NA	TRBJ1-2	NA	TGCGCCAGCAGCCAAGCTGGACTCAGTGGCTACACCTTC	CASSQAGLSGYTF
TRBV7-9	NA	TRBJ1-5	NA	TGTGCCAGCAGCTTAGGCGGGGTGGAGAATCAGCCCCAGCATTTT	CASSLGGVENQPQHF
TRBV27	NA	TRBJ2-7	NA	TGTGCCAGCAGTTTAGGGGGGAGGTCCTACGAGCAGTACTTC	CASSLGGRSYEQYF
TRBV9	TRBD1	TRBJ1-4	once	TGTGCCAGCAGCGTAGAACAGGGGATTAATGAAAAACTGTTTTTT	CASSVEQGINEKLFF
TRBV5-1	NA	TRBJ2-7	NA	TGCGCCAGCAGCTTGGGTCGGGAGCAGTACTTC	CASSLGREQYF
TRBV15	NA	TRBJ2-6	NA	TGTGCCACCAGCAGAGGTTATATTTTTGCGCACTCTGGGGCCAACGTCCTGACTTTC	CATSRGYIFAHSGANVLTF
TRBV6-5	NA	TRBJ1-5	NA	TGTGCCAGCAGTTACTCGCCAGGGAGCAATCAGCCCCAGCATTTT	CASSYSPGSNQPQHF
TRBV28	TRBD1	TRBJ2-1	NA	TGTGCCAGCAGGAACCGGGACAGGGGTGTAAATGAGCAGTTCTTC	CASRNRDRGVNEQFF
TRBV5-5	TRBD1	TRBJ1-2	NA	TGTGCCAGCAGCTCCGGGACAGGGCAGGGGGAGAATGGCTACACCTTC	CASSSGTGQGENGYTF
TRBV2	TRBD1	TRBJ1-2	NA	TGTGCCAGCGGAACGGACAGGGGCAACTATGGCTACACCTTC	CASGTDRGNYGYTF
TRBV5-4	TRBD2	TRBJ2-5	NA	TGTGCCAGCAGCCCCGGAGGTCGGCGGGAGTGGGAGACCCAGTACTTC	CASSPGGRREWETQYF
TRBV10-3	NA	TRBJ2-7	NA	TGTGCCATCAGGGCAGATAGGGGCGGGATCCTTTACGAGCAGTACTTC	CAIRADRGGILYEQYF
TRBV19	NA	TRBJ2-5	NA	TGTGCCAGTAGTTGGGGGCGCCGATCCCAAGAGACCCAGTACTTC	CASSWGRRSQETQYF
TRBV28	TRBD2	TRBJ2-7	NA	TGTGCCAGCAGTTTTGGATATCGGACTAGCATCGAGTACGAGCAGTACTTC	CASSFGYRTSIEYEQYF
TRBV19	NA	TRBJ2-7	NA	TGTGCCAGAGCGGACAGAACCTACGAGCAGTACTTC	CARADRTYEQYF
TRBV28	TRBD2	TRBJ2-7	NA	TGTGCCAGCAGTTCGGGGGGGCGGGAGGTGAGCGAGCAGTACTTC	CASSSGGREVSEQYF
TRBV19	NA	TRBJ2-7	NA	TGTGCCAGTAGTATCGGGGGGCTTGACGAGCAGTACTTC	CASSIGGLDEQYF
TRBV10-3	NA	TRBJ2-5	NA	TGTGCCATCAGTGAGGGACACATCCAAGAGACCCAGTACTTC	CAISEGHIQETQYF
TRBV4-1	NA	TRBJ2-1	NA	TGCGCCAGCAGCCAAGAGGGTCCGGGCAATGAGCAGTTCTTC	CASSQEGPGNEQFF
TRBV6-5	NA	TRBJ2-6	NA	TGTGCCAGCAGTTACTCTCGGTCTGGGGCCAACGTCCTGACTTTC	CASSYSRSGANVLTF
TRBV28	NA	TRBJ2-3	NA	TGTGCCAGCAGTAAAATGGGACTCACTCCCACAGATACGCAGTATTTT	CASSKMGLTPTDTQYF
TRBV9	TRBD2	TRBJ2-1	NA	TGTGCCAGCAGCGTAGCTACTAGCGGGGTTTCTAACAATGAGCAGTTCTTC	CASSVATSGVSNNEQFF
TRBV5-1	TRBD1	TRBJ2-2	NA	TGCGCCAGCAGCTTGGTAGCCGGGACAGCGAAGACCGGGGAGCTGTTTTTT	CASSLVAGTAKTGELFF
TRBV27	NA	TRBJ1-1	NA	TGTGCCAGCAGTTTATTAATGAACACTGAAGCTTTCTTT	CASSLLMNTEAFF
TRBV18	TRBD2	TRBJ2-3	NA	TGTGCCAGCTCACCATTAGGGACTAGCGGGAGCTGGACAGATACGCAGTATTTT	CASSPLGTSGSWTDTQYF
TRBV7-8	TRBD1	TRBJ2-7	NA	TGTGCCAGCAGCACCCGACAGGGGACCGAGCAGTACTTC	CASSTRQGTEQYF
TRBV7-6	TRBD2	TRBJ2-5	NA	TGTGCCAGCAGCTTAGCCCGGACTAGCGGAGAGACCCAGTACTTC	CASSLARTSGETQYF
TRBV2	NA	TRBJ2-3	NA	TGTGCCAGCCTAGGGGTAGCAGGGTGGCTCACAGATACGCAGTATTTT	CASLGVAGWLTDTQYF
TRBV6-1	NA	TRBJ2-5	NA	TGTGCCAGCATCCCGAATTTGGAGTGGACCCAGTACTTC	CASIPNLEWTQYF
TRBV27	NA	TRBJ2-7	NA	TGTGCCAGCAGTTCAACAGGGTCCTACGAGCAGTACTTC	CASSSTGSYEQYF
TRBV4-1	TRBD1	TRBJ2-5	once	TGCGCCAGCGAGGGGACAGGGGGAGAGACCCAGTACTTC	CASEGTGGETQYF
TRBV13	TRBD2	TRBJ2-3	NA	TGTGCCAGCAGCCTACCGGGACTAGCGGGAGTAACAGATACGCAGTATTTT	CASSLPGLAGVTDTQYF
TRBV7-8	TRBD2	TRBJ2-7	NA	TGTGCCAGCAGCTCCAGGACTAGCGCGGGCGAGCAGTACTTC	CASSSRTSAGEQYF
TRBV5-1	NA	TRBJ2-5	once	TGCGCCAGCAGCTTCATGGGCGAGACCCAGTACTTC	CASSFMGETQYF